The clone carrying this T cell receptor beta chain has a count of ten or more. The antigen is unknown. These data are taken from a study of blood T cells in healthy people across ages. Broader study findings: Estimates of diversity drawn from one million T cells were considered underestimates. Observed TCR beta diversity per million T cells went down as age went up. This fall followed a roughly linear course with age.

The CDR3 contains 14 residues. Trimming left V 3 bases short and J 0 bases short, with 7 bases between. Primers used in a second PCR of roughly 6 to 12 cycles were a sample-barcoded 5' primer and a J-beta primer mix. TCRdb reprocessed the 5' RACE reads via MiXCR and lists one record per CDR3 protein. The table has 1.8 million or so distinct CDR3 sequences, approximately 39% seen once. The sample was blood. The sequence was collected from a human donor in good health. The chain links TRBV12-3 or TRBV12-4 to TRBJ2-3; D is unclear. The CDR3 loop reads CASSFAGSTDTQYF. The CDR3 DNA follows: TGTGCCAGCAGTTTCGCAGGTAGCACAGATACGCAGTATTTT.